Below are 2 T cell receptor beta chains sequenced from a single sample in a study of T-cell reconstitution after alpha-beta-depleted transplantation in children. Unique molecular identifiers were used in preparing the TCRbeta library. TCRdb reanalysed the PCR reads using MiXCR and keeps one entry per CDR3 protein. The table has around 200,000 distinct CDR3 sequences, around 6.8% seen once. This specimen was PBMCs from the stem cell graft donor, taken from the stem cell graft. All receptors come from a human donor who donated a stem cell graft to a child with Wiskott-Aldrich syndrome.

This chain links TRBV28 with TRBJ1-3; the D is unclear. CDR1 and CDR2 (germline): MDHEN, SYDVKM. Trimming stripped 6 bases from V and 0 bases from J, with 21 bases between. The CDR3 consists of 18 residues. CDR3 nucleotide sequence: TGTGCCAGCAGCACTCACCCCGGTGGGCCCTTCTCTGGAAACACCATATATTTT. Translated, it gives CASSTHPGGPFSGNTIYF.

Concerning this clonotype itself: Given a much more abundant clone one base away, this may be a read error. The chain couples TRBV12-3 or TRBV12-4 to TRBJ2-5; no clear D gene. Trimming removed 6 bases from V and 5 bases from J, with 10 bases in between. The CDR3 spans 12 residues. DNA for the CDR3: TGTGCCAGCAGCATGATGATGGAGACCCAGTACTTC. It encodes CASSMMMETQYF.